What follows are 31 T cell receptor beta chains derived from one specimen sequenced in a study of immune characterization of retroperitoneal liposarcoma. Via MiXCR, TCRdb re-called the PCR reads, giving one row per CDR3 protein. This table has around 10,000 distinct CDR3 sequences, roughly 20% appearing once. The sequenced sample consisted of blood. The receptor set was obtained from a female donor with retroperitoneal liposarcoma.

This clonotype was recorded at least ten times. The J gene is TRBJ2-1, the V gene TRBV27, with 9 positions matching TRBD2. The J call may be wrong; the DNA end is better matched by TRBJ2-7. The CDR3 is made up of 17 amino acids. In germline, CDR1 is MNHEY, CDR2 SMNVEV (reference sequence). DNA for the CDR3: TGTGCCAGCATCCCCTTAGCGGGAGAAGGCTCCTACAATGAGCAGTACTTC. It translates to CASIPLAGEGSYNEQYF.

The V gene is TRBV6-8, the J gene TRBJ1-1; tentative D call: TRBD1 (5 bases). V dropped 4 bases and J dropped 11 bases, with 11 bases sitting between them. The CDR3 totals 11 residues. Germline V lookup: CDR1 MNHGY, CDR2 SAAAGT. CDR3 coding DNA: TGTGCCAGCAGTTTAGCAGGGCATGCTTTCTTT. It yields the protein CASSLAGHAFF.

In regard to this clonotype: A single base separates this from a much larger clone, so it may be a read error. The gene calls are TRBV5-4 and TRBJ1-2; tentatively, D is TRBD1 (5 bases). The germline gives CDR1 SGHNT, CDR2 YYREEE (reference sequence). The CDR3 extends over 13 amino acids. The germline V and J ends were trimmed by 5 bases and 7 bases, with 15 bases remaining between them. The CDR3 loop reads CASRRGGGCGYTF. CDR3 coding DNA: TGTGCCAGCAGAAGGGGAGGAGGCTGTGGCTACACCTTC.

This clonotype has a handful of counts. V usage is TRBV6-1 and J usage is TRBJ2-5; tentative D call: TRBD1 (5 bases). Near its end, the DNA agrees better with TRBJ2-7, so the J call may be wrong. This CDR3 contains 14 residues. The germline gives CDR1 MNHNS, CDR2 SASEGT. The CDR3 DNA sequence: TGTGCCACCGCCAGGTGGCAGGGTCCTTACGAGCAGTACTTC. Amino acid sequence: CATARWQGPYEQYF.

This clonotype was picked up a small number of times. The chain couples TRBV5-6 to TRBJ1-1, with 7 nucleotides matching TRBD1. The CDR3 runs 17 residues. V dropped 0 bases and J dropped 1; count of bases not matched to a gene: 9. Germline values: CDR1 SGHDT, CDR2 YYEEEE. CDR3 DNA: TGTGCCAGCAGCTTGGGACAGGGTGGGGACGGGAACACTGAAGCTTTCTTT. Translation gives CASSLGQGGDGNTEAFF. Looking up the rest from reference TRBV5-6 and TRBJ1-1 gives the full variable domain: DAGVTQSPTHLIKTRGQQVTLRCSPKSGHDTVSWYQQALGQGPQFIFQYYEEEERQRGNFPDRFSGHQFPNYSSELNVNALLLGDSALYLCASSLGQGGDGNTEAFFGQGTRLTVV.

In its sample, this clonotype was seen a few times. This CDR3 is CASSGTGGEFEAFF. In DNA form, the CDR3 reads TGTGCCAGCAGCGGGACAGGGGGAGAATTTGAAGCTTTCTTT. The rearrangement joins TRBV6-1 to TRBJ1-1; TRBD1 matches 11 bases. The junction had 7 bases not matched to a gene; V was cut back by 6 bases and J by 7 bases. From germline, CDR1 is MNHNS and CDR2 SASEGT. This CDR3 contains 14 residues.

V gene TRBV30 combines with J gene TRBJ2-3, with 14 bases aligning to TRBD2. CDR3 size: 14 residues. The germline gives CDR1 GTSNPN, CDR2 SVGIG (reference sequence). J lost 7 bases, V lost 4 bases, and 4 bases had no gene match. Here the CDR3 DNA reads TGTGCCTGGAAGACTAGCGGGAGGGCGTATACGCAGTATTTT. As protein: CAWKTSGRAYTQYF.

The V call is TRBV6-1, the J call TRBJ2-5; tentatively, D is TRBD1 (6 bases). The J call could be wrong; TRBJ2-1 is a better fit for the DNA end. The CDR3 runs 16 residues. From germline, CDR1 is MNHNS and CDR2 SASEGT. CDR3 nucleotide sequence: TGTGCCAGCAGTTTGCCCGCCGGTACAGGGTGGTACGAGCAGTTCTTC. Its translation: CASSLPAGTGWYEQFF.

In its sample, this clonotype was seen a few times. The V and J genes are TRBV27 and TRBJ2-7; D unclear. Trimming stripped 2 bases from V and 0 bases from J, with 11 bases between. The CDR3 runs to 15 residues. Germline V lookup: CDR1 MNHEY, CDR2 SMNVEV (reference sequence). The chain's CDR3 is CASSLKPGPSYEQYF. The DNA of the CDR3 is TGTGCCAGCAGTTTAAAACCCGGGCCCTCCTACGAGCAGTACTTC.

The chain combines TRBV4-3 with TRBJ1-4; D gene unclear. Germline V gene data show CDR1 as LGHNA and CDR2 as YSLEER. Trimming removed 4 bases from V and 1 base from J, with 4 bases in between. The CDR3 loop spans 13 amino acids. CDR3 amino acids: CASSRGTNEKLFF. DNA of the CDR3: TGCGCCAGCAGCCGGGGAACTAATGAAAAACTGTTTTTT.

The CDR3: CATRQGRDEEKLFF. The CDR3 coding sequence is TGTGCCACCCGACAGGGCCGAGACGAGGAAAAACTGTTTTTT. The chain carries TRBV12-3 or TRBV12-4 and TRBJ1-4, with 7 bases lining up with TRBD1. V shed 10 bases, J shed 8 bases, and the junction held 13 bases outside the gene matches. The CDR3 has 14 amino acids.

The table lists this clonotype with many counts. The chain has TRBV6-6 and TRBJ2-5; TRBD2 might be the D (5 bases). Germline V gives CDR1 MNHNY, CDR2 SVGAGI (reference sequence). The CDR3 totals 19 residues. Trimming removed 5 bases from V and 5 bases from J, with 30 bases in between. CDR3 nucleotides: TGTGCCAGCAGTCGCTCCTTGTCTGTCGAGGGAATCACCCGGGAGACCCAGTACTTC. Translation gives CASSRSLSVEGITRETQYF.

The genes are TRBV19 and TRBJ2-1; D is perhaps TRBD1 (6 bases). The V end lost 4 bases, the J end lost 10 bases, and 23 bases lay between the germline ends. CDR1 is LNHDA, CDR2 SQIVND, per germline (reference sequence). This CDR3 spans 16 amino acids. The CDR3 is CASSTRTRDIEKEQFF. CDR3 sequence (DNA): TGTGCCAGTAGTACGAGGACCCGGGACATCGAGAAGGAGCAGTTCTTC.

The V and J genes are TRBV6-1 and TRBJ1-1, with 7 nucleotides matching TRBD1. The CDR3 consists of 15 residues. The J segment lost 1 base and the V segment lost 3 bases, leaving 5 bases of the junction unmatched. The germline gives CDR1 MNHNS, CDR2 SASEGT. Here the CDR3 DNA reads TGTGCCAGCAGTGATAAGGGACAGCCGAACACTGAAGCTTTCTTT. This codes for CASSDKGQPNTEAFF.

This sequence joins TRBV6-8 and TRBJ1-1, with 9 bases identical to TRBD1. The CDR3 length is 16 residues. Per germline, CDR1 MNHGY and CDR2 SAAAGT. Trimming took 7 bases from V and 4 from J; bases not matched to a gene: 13. The CDR3 spells CASIGGTGTFSTEAFF. CDR3 in DNA: TGTGCCAGCATCGGCGGGACAGGGACTTTCAGCACTGAAGCTTTCTTT.

By sample share, this clonotype is medium-sized. J is TRBJ2-3 and V is TRBV6-1; 7 nucleotides align to TRBD2. The CDR3 is 16 amino acids. Germline lookup yields CDR1 MNHNS and CDR2 SASEGT. J was trimmed by 0 bases and V by 2 bases; bases with no gene match: 5. DNA for the CDR3: TGTGCCAGCAGTGAAATCGCGGGGGATAGCACAGATACGCAGTATTTT. Amino acid sequence: CASSEIAGDSTDTQYF.

This clonotype appeared a few times. The V and J genes are TRBV6-6 and TRBJ2-1; 9 bases agree with TRBD2. The end of the DNA fits TRBJ2-5 better, so the J call may be wrong. Germline lookup yields CDR1 MNHNY and CDR2 SVGAGI (reference sequence). CDR3 length: 16 residues. CDR3 loop: CASSYSSSGNQETQYF. The CDR3 DNA reads TGTGCCAGCAGTTACTCGTCTAGCGGGAACCAAGAGACCCAGTACTTC.

This clonotype is deemed medium-sized. The genes are TRBV27 and TRBJ1-1, with no clear D. CDR1 is MNHEY and CDR2 is SMNVEV in the germline V gene (reference sequence). V was trimmed by 1 base and J by 7 bases, leaving 7 bases between them. This CDR3 comprises 12 residues. DNA of the CDR3: TGTGCCAGCAGTTTATGGCAGATTGAAGCTTTCTTT. It codes for CASSLWQIEAFF.

This clonotype was observed many times. This chain connects TRBV27 to TRBJ1-1; TRBD1 matches 7 bases. Looked up from germline, CDR1 is MNHEY and CDR2 is SMNVEV (reference sequence). The CDR3 covers 15 residues. Germline trimming cut 4 bases from V and 5 bases from J; bases unmatched to any gene: 10. The CDR3 protein is CASSSRTGGLTEAFF. CDR3 sequence (DNA): TGTGCCAGCAGTTCCCGGACAGGAGGCTTGACTGAAGCTTTCTTT.

The chain links TRBV15 to TRBJ2-3, with a weak D call TRBD2 (7 bases). Germline V gives CDR1 LNHNV, CDR2 YYDKDF (reference sequence). The CDR3 is 16 residues long. Trimming took off 1 base at V and 2 bases at J, with 13 bases between the two ends. CDR3 in amino acids: CATSRGWGGDTDTQYF. For the CDR3, the DNA is TGTGCCACCAGCAGAGGTTGGGGGGGCGACACAGATACGCAGTATTTT.

The rearrangement links TRBV28 to TRBJ2-3; the D is unclear. The J call may be faulty, since TRBJ2-7 better matches the DNA end. Germline loops: CDR1 MDHEN, CDR2 SYDVKM. The CDR3 is made up of 13 amino acids. In DNA form, the CDR3 reads TGTGCCAGCAGTATCTTTGGGTACTACGAGCAGTACTTC. This translates into CASSIFGYYEQYF.

The rearrangement uses TRBV12-3 or TRBV12-4 and TRBJ1-3, with a weak D call TRBD1 (6 bases). The CDR3 consists of 15 residues. V lost 5 bases, J lost 1 base, and 12 bases lay in between. CDR3 in DNA: TGTGCCAGCAGTCCCGTAGGGACATCTGGAAACACCATATATTTT. Encoded protein: CASSPVGTSGNTIYF.

This clonotype appeared a few times. The chain joins TRBV6-4 to TRBJ2-1; D possibly matches TRBD1 or TRBD2 (6 bases each). V lost 2 bases and J 9 bases, leaving 14 bases between the germline ends. The CDR3 has 14 amino acids. Germline CDR1 MRHNA, CDR2 SNTAGT. The CDR3 DNA reads TGTGCCAGCAGTGACGAAGGGGGGCTAACTGAGCAGTTCTTC. Encoded protein: CASSDEGGLTEQFF.

This clonotype showed up many times. V and J are TRBV6-6 and TRBJ2-7; 12 nucleotides agree with TRBD1. Germline trimming cut 5 bases from V and 4 bases from J; bases unmatched to any gene: 9. The CDR3 contains 16 residues. Germline V gene lookup returns CDR1 MNHNY and CDR2 SVGAGI (reference sequence). The CDR3 protein is CASSDTGTGGGYEQYF. The CDR3 nucleotides are TGTGCCAGCAGTGACACCGGGACAGGGGGCGGATACGAGCAGTACTTC.

Here the CDR3 reads CASSSRRTGTEAFF. The DNA for the CDR3 is TGTGCCAGCAGTTCCCGGCGGACGGGAACTGAAGCTTTCTTT. The chain has TRBV27 and TRBJ1-1, with no clear D. The length of the CDR3 is 14 residues. Trimming shortened V by 4 bases and J by 5 bases, and 14 bases separated the two germline ends. The V gene's germline CDR1 is MNHEY and CDR2 SMNVEV (reference sequence).

The rearrangement links TRBV10-1 to TRBJ1-3, with unresolved D. CDR1 and CDR2 (germline): WNHNN, SYGVQD (reference sequence). Between the trimmed V and J ends, which lost 8 bases and 4 bases, there was a span of 21 bases. The CDR3 runs 16 residues. The CDR3 reads CASRASARTGGNTIYF. For the CDR3, the DNA is TGCGCCAGCCGAGCTTCTGCACGGACGGGGGGAAACACCATATATTTT.

This clonotype was seen repeatedly, ten times or more. The rearrangement links TRBV27 to TRBJ2-7; 7 nucleotides line up with TRBD1. The junction had 6 bases not matched to a gene; V was cut back by 5 bases and J by 2 bases. Germline V gene sequence: CDR1 MNHEY, CDR2 SMNVEV (reference sequence). The CDR3 is 14 amino acids. CDR3 in DNA: TGTGCCAGCAGTGCCGGGACAGCGGCCTACGAGCAGTACTTC. This translates into CASSAGTAAYEQYF.

The gene calls are TRBV6-1 and TRBJ2-7; 8 positions match TRBD1. The CDR3 extends over 16 amino acids. In germline, CDR1 is MNHNS, CDR2 SASEGT. V lost 2 bases to trimming and J lost 0 bases; unmatched junction nucleotides: 6. DNA of the CDR3: TGTGCCAGCAGTGAACGCAGGGGGCGTCCCTCCTACGAGCAGTACTTC. Its protein product is CASSERRGRPSYEQYF.

The chain has TRBV5-1 and TRBJ2-1; 7 positions agree with TRBD2. The CDR3 is made up of 16 amino acids. CDR1 is SGHRS and CDR2 is YFSETQ in the germline V gene. V shed 0 bases and J 4 bases; nucleotides not matched to a gene: 7. CDR3 sequence: CASSLAPASGYNEQFF. DNA for the CDR3: TGCGCCAGCAGCTTGGCGCCGGCTAGCGGTTACAATGAGCAGTTCTTC.

Ten or more counts support this clonotype. This chain joins TRBV6-5 and TRBJ2-3; 11 nucleotides line up with TRBD2. The CDR3 runs 15 residues. Germline CDR1 and CDR2: MNHEY and SVGAGI. V lost 6 bases and J lost 0; bases outside the gene matches: 2. CDR3 sequence: CASSLAGGSTDTQYF. In DNA, the CDR3 is TGTGCCAGCAGCTTAGCGGGAGGGAGCACAGATACGCAGTATTTT.

This clonotype is judged medium-sized. The chain couples TRBV6-1 to TRBJ2-5; 8 nucleotides align to TRBD2. Germline CDR1 MNHNS, CDR2 SASEGT. This CDR3 contains 14 residues. The V and J ends lost 7 bases and 2 bases, in that order; junction bases with no gene match: 6. CDR3 coding DNA: TGTGCCAGCACCGGGGGGGCGACGCAAGAGACCCAGTACTTC. Translating it yields CASTGGATQETQYF.